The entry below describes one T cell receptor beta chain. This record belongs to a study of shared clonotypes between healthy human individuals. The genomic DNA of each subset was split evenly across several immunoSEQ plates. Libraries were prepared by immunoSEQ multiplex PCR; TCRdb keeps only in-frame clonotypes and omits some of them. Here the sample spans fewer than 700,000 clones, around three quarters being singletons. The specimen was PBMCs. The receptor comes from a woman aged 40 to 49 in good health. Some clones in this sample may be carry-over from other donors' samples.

CDR3 in amino acids: CASSPARVSGELFF. In DNA, the CDR3 is TGTGCCAGCAGCCCCGCCAGGGTTTCCGGGGAGCTGTTTTTT. This chain connects TRBV27 to TRBJ2-2; D possibly corresponds to TRBD1 (5 bases). Trimming took off 6 bases at V and 6 bases at J, with 14 bases between the two ends. Per the germline V gene, CDR1 is MNHEY and CDR2 is SMNVEV (reference sequence). This CDR3 region has 14 residues.